Each of the 11 T cell receptor beta chains below was sequenced from the same sample in a study of T cells in Graves' hyperthyroidism and ophthalmopathy. RNA transcripts yielded amplified TCR beta CDR3 regions. The study used the HTBI primer set for a first-round RT-PCR of the TCR CDR3. In TCRdb, the multiplex PCR reads were re-called with MiXCR into one record per CDR3 protein. The sample lists hundreds of thousands of distinct CDR3 sequences; roughly 15% were seen once. Specimen: blood. These receptors were obtained from a woman aged 60-70 years with Graves' ophthalmopathy.

This clonotype has at least ten counts. The J gene is TRBJ2-7, the V gene TRBV29-1, with D tentatively TRBD2 (5 bases). There are 13 residues in the CDR3. V was pared by 6 bases and J by 0 bases, with 12 bases between. Germline CDR1 SQVTM, CDR2 ANQGSEA. The CDR3 DNA sequence: TGCAGCGTATACCGGGATAGCTCCTACGAGCAGTACTTC. Encoded protein: CSVYRDSSYEQYF.

This clonotype came up many times. The V gene is TRBV7-2, the J gene TRBJ2-1; D unresolved. CDR3 length: 15 amino acids. The V and J ends lost 5 bases and 2 bases respectively, with 13 bases between them. Germline V lookup: CDR1 SGHTA, CDR2 FQGNSA. The CDR3 spells CASSPRRDPYNEQFF. The DNA for the CDR3 is TGTGCCAGCAGCCCTCGACGCGACCCCTACAATGAGCAGTTCTTC.

The rearrangement uses TRBV5-5 and TRBJ2-7; D not resolved. V was clipped by 0 bases and J by 7 bases, with 5 bases between them. Germline CDR1 and CDR2: SGHKS and YYEKEE (reference sequence). The CDR3 runs to 11 residues. The CDR3 loop is CASSLGEEQYF. The CDR3 nucleotides are TGTGCCAGCAGCTTGGGTGAAGAGCAGTACTTC.

This clonotype was observed at least ten times. V is TRBV30 and J is TRBJ1-3, with a possible D match to TRBD1 (5 bases). The CDR3 consists of 14 residues. The germline V gene has CDR1 GTSNPN and CDR2 SVGIG (reference sequence). Trimming pared 7 bases from V and 3 bases from J, leaving 16 bases between. The CDR3 bases are TGTGCCTTCAACCTCAGGGTAAATGGAAACACCATATATTTT. Protein: CAFNLRVNGNTIYF.

On this clonotype: One end of the junction varies from germline; a read error may be responsible. The rearrangement joins TRBV6-2 or TRBV6-3 to TRBJ1-2; perhaps TRBD1 as D (6 bases). Germline V gene lookup returns CDR1 MNHEY and CDR2 SVGEGT. CDR3 length: 15 amino acids. This CDR3 reads CASSSRDTFNCGYTF. Here the CDR3 DNA reads TGTGCCAGCAGTTCCCGGGACACCTTTAACTGTGGCTACACCTTC.

This clonotype was observed at least ten times. The chain joins TRBV7-9 to TRBJ2-3, with TRBD2 matching 10 bases. The CDR3 totals 16 residues. V trimming: 5 bases; J trimming: 4 bases; junction bases outside the gene matches: 9. Germline values: CDR1 SEHNR, CDR2 FQNEAQ (reference sequence). The CDR3 sequence: CASSPAGLAGADTQYF. DNA for the CDR3: TGTGCCAGCAGCCCCGCGGGGCTAGCGGGAGCAGATACGCAGTATTTT.

This clonotype was detected many times. The gene calls are TRBV30 and TRBJ2-4, with 9 positions matching TRBD1. Unmatched junction bases numbered 5, after V lost 2 bases and J lost 9 bases. Germline CDR1 and CDR2: GTSNPN and SVGIG (reference sequence). The CDR3 runs to 13 residues. CDR3 loop: CAWSFRDRAIQYF. CDR3 DNA: TGTGCCTGGAGTTTCCGGGACAGGGCCATTCAGTACTTC.

This clonotype was counted many times. The chain combines TRBV6-2 or TRBV6-3 with TRBJ2-5; perhaps D is TRBD1 or TRBD2 (5 bases each). The length of the CDR3 is 16 residues. Germline assignment: CDR1 MNHEY and CDR2 SVGEGT. Trimming removed 6 bases at V and 2 bases at J, with 19 bases between. This CDR3 is CASRGPSSEGQETQYF. The CDR3 DNA is TGTGCCAGCAGGGGACCGAGCTCAGAAGGGCAAGAGACCCAGTACTTC.

This clonotype appeared many times. V usage is TRBV15 and J usage is TRBJ2-1, with D unclear. Germline CDR1 is LNHNV and CDR2 is YYDKDF (reference sequence). V lost 1 base, J lost 5 bases, and 9 bases lay in between. This CDR3 has 14 amino acids. The CDR3 DNA is TGTGCCACCAGCAGAGGAAACCTAAACAATGAGCAGTTCTTC. Translating gives CATSRGNLNNEQFF.

This clonotype showed up many times. V is TRBV25-1 and J is TRBJ2-5; 10 nucleotides line up with TRBD1. The CDR3 contains 16 residues. CDR1 MGHDK and CDR2 SYGVNS come from the germline V gene. The V gene end was trimmed by 3 bases and the J gene end by 5 bases; junction bases not matched to a gene: 9. CDR3 DNA sequence: TGTGCCAGCAGTGAGTGGACAGGGGGGCGAGGTGAGACCCAGTACTTC. Protein product: CASSEWTGGRGETQYF.

Concerning this clonotype itself: Possible read error: a much larger clone is one base away. V and J are TRBV11-3 and TRBJ1-5; a possible D gene is TRBD1 (6 bases). Trimming removed 4 bases at V and 7 bases at J, with 11 bases between. This CDR3 contains 13 residues. The V gene's germline CDR1 is SGHNT and CDR2 YENEEA. The CDR3 here is CASSSDRRQPQHF. The CDR3, as DNA: TGTGCCAGCAGCTCCGACAGGCGGCAGCCCCAGCATTTT.